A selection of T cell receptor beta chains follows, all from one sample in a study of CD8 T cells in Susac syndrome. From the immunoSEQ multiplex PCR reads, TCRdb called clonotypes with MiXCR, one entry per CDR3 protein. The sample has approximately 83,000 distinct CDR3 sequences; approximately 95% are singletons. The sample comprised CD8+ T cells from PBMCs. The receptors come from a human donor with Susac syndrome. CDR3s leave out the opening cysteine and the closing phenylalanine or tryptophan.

ASSREGNEQF	TRBJ2-1	TRBV12-3/TRBV12-4
AWRDGTASNQPQH	TRBJ1-5	TRBV30
ASSGTGNNEQF	TRBJ2-1	TRBV6-6
ASSQHSGDDNEQF	TRBJ2-1	TRBV4-1
ASSHRDGISSETQY	TRBJ2-5	TRBV28
ASSARDSRNEKLF	TRBJ1-4	TRBV19
AWSVGGYNEQF	TRBJ2-1	TRBV30
ASSDVQGRGQF	TRBJ2-1	TRBV7-2
ASRGLGETQY	TRBJ2-5	TRBV12-3/TRBV12-4
ASSPWRGGRDNEQF	TRBJ2-1	TRBV7-9
ASSLSAGTVSYEQY	TRBJ2-7	TRBV27
AISEEGQGGETQY	TRBJ2-5	TRBV10-3
ASSQDSSGGSYNSPLH	TRBJ1-6	TRBV3-1
ASSIGQGDEQY	TRBJ2-7	TRBV5-6
ASRALVGRGSTGELF	TRBJ2-2	TRBV6-1
AWSAGTGNTGELF	TRBJ2-2	TRBV30
ASSLVGLQDPYEQY	TRBJ2-7	TRBV7-9
SVAPGQGAVAQY	TRBJ2-3	TRBV29-1
TSSFEGCAQSRANVLT	TRBJ2-6	TRBV1
ASSQDFPDFNYGYT	TRBJ1-2	TRBV3-1
SASGTVMNTEAF	TRBJ1-1	TRBV29-1
AWSPDRLSNQPQH	TRBJ1-5	TRBV30
ASSYGPLSLGGNTEAF	TRBJ1-1	TRBV6-5
ASSSLRVYNEQY	TRBJ2-7	TRBV27
ASSSLLAGALYEQY	TRBJ2-7	TRBV4-3
ASSLGQNSNQPQH	TRBJ1-5	TRBV12-3/TRBV12-4
ASSINGQDNQPQH	TRBJ1-5	TRBV19
ASSESVTDPYEQY	TRBJ2-7	TRBV6-1
ASSQEGEISYEQY	TRBJ2-7	TRBV4-2